These 25 T cell receptor beta chains originate from one sample sequenced in a study of beta chain features in type 1 diabetes. Expressed TCRB transcripts were sequenced because the entire RNA isolate underwent reverse transcription. Only in-frame clones appear in the TCRdb table, and some are missing; sequencing was by immunoSEQ multiplex PCR. In the table there are about 110,000 clones, 40% of which are singletons. The material sequenced was stem cell memory CD4+ T cells from blood. These receptors originate from a woman younger than 30 in good health.

The chain couples TRBV11-2 to TRBJ2-7; D call uncertain. Trimming took 6 bases from V and 3 from J, leaving 9 bases between them. CDR1 and CDR2 (germline): SGHAT, FQNNGV. The CDR3 extends over 12 amino acids. The CDR3, as DNA: TGTGCCAGCAGGATACTCGGCTACGAGCAGTACTTC. Translating it yields CASRILGYEQYF.

The V and J genes are TRBV9 and TRBJ1-2; D gene unclear. Trimming removed 0 bases at V and 4 bases at J, with 7 bases between. The CDR3 totals 13 residues. Per the germline V gene, CDR1 is SGDLS and CDR2 is YYNGEE. This chain's CDR3 is CASSVDGSYGYTF. In nucleotides, the CDR3 is TGTGCCAGCAGCGTAGATGGGAGCTATGGCTACACCTTC.

This clone was recorded once. This chain uses TRBV5-6 with TRBJ1-5, with D uncertain. Looked up from germline, CDR1 is SGHDT and CDR2 is YYEEEE. Trimming took 1 base from V and 10 from J, leaving 15 bases between them. This CDR3 contains 14 residues. CDR3 in DNA: TGTGCCAGCAGCTTGCGGCAGGCCCTGCGACCCCAGCATTTT. This sequence encodes CASSLRQALRPQHF.

In its sample, this clone was seen a few times. This rearrangement joins TRBV7-8 to TRBJ1-5; D perhaps matches TRBD1 (6 bases). CDR1 and CDR2 (germline): SGHVS, FQNEAQ. The V and J ends lost 5 bases and 4 bases respectively, with 18 bases between them. The CDR3 has 16 residues. The CDR3 loop is CASSRISGTLNQPQHF. The CDR3 bases are TGTGCCAGCAGCCGAATTTCCGGGACACTAAATCAGCCCCAGCATTTT.

This clone was detected a few times. This chain uses TRBV5-1 with TRBJ2-1; 11 bases map to TRBD2. Trimming removed 7 bases from V and 12 bases from J; junction bases left unmatched: 12. The V gene's germline CDR1 is SGHRS and CDR2 YFSETQ. The CDR3 totals 14 residues. In nucleotides, the CDR3 is TGCGCCAGCGGTTCCGGGACTAGCGGCCTTTGGCAGTTCTTC. Translating it yields CASGSGTSGLWQFF. Combining the CDR3 with reference TRBV5-1 and TRBJ2-1 gives the whole variable domain KAGVTQTPRYLIKTRGQQVTLSCSPISGHRSVSWYQQTPGQGLQFLFEYFSETQRNKGNFPGRFSGRQFSNSRSEMNVSTLELGDSALYLCASGSGTSGLWQFFGPGTRLTVL.

This clone was counted between two and nine times. The chain carries TRBV4-1 and TRBJ1-5; the D gene is possibly TRBD1 (6 bases). The germline gives CDR1 MGHRA, CDR2 YSYEKL. CDR3 length equals 14 residues. Trimming left V 4 bases short and J 7 bases short, with 14 bases between. CDR3 loop: CASSPEQGGQPQHF. The CDR3, as DNA: TGCGCCAGCAGCCCCGAACAGGGAGGGCAGCCCCAGCATTTT.

The table lists this clone with a few counts. The rearrangement joins TRBV7-9 to TRBJ2-3, with 9 bases fitting TRBD1. This CDR3 contains 16 residues. The germline gives CDR1 SEHNR, CDR2 FQNEAQ (reference sequence). The V and J ends lost 2 bases and 6 bases, in that order; junction bases with no gene match: 9. The CDR3 region is CASSLRPGQGRDTQYF. CDR3 nucleotide sequence: TGTGCCAGCAGCTTAAGGCCGGGACAGGGTAGGGATACGCAGTATTTT.

This clone was seen more than once but under ten times. The chain employs TRBV29-1 and TRBJ2-3; 10 nucleotides line up with TRBD2. The V and J ends lost 6 bases and 4 bases, in that order; junction bases with no gene match: 13. Germline CDR1 and CDR2: SQVTM and ANQGSEA. CDR3 length: 16 amino acids. CDR3 amino acids: CSVRPGFLAGADTQYF. CDR3 in DNA: TGCAGCGTCCGACCCGGTTTCCTAGCGGGAGCAGATACGCAGTATTTT.

The chain carries TRBV11-2 and TRBJ2-5, with TRBD2 identical over 8 bases. Germline V gene data show CDR1 as SGHAT and CDR2 as FQNNGV. The CDR3 contains 14 residues. The V segment lost 4 bases and the J segment 3 bases; nucleotides outside the gene matches: 4. The DNA of the CDR3 is TGTGCCAGCAGCTGGGGACTAGGGGAAGAGACCCAGTACTTC. The encoded protein is CASSWGLGEETQYF.

This rearrangement joins TRBV7-8 to TRBJ1-2; 7 nucleotides align to TRBD1. Trimming removed 2 bases from V and 5 bases from J; junction bases left unmatched: 8. Germline V CDR1 and CDR2: SGHVS, FQNEAQ. The CDR3 runs to 15 residues. In DNA form, the CDR3 reads TGTGCCAGCAGCTTAACCGGGACAGCATTATATGGCTACACCTTC. Its protein product is CASSLTGTALYGYTF.

CDR3 in DNA: TGTGCCAGCAGCTTCGGACTTCACAATGAGCAGTTCTTC. Translation gives CASSFGLHNEQFF. The rearrangement links TRBV7-2 to TRBJ2-1; possibly TRBD2 for D (5 bases). Looked up from germline, CDR1 is SGHTA and CDR2 is FQGNSA. V was clipped by 3 bases and J by 5 bases, with 8 bases between them. The CDR3 is 13 residues long.

The V gene is TRBV20-1, the J gene TRBJ1-2; TRBD1 is a possible D gene (6 bases). In germline, CDR1 is DFQATT, CDR2 SNEGSKA (reference sequence). This CDR3 spans 11 amino acids. V was clipped by 4 bases and J by 4 bases, with 7 bases between them. The CDR3 region is CSANRAYGYTF. The CDR3 region has the DNA TGCAGTGCTAACAGGGCCTATGGCTACACCTTC.

This clone was observed a handful of times. The V call is TRBV5-1, the J call TRBJ2-1; D is undetermined. This CDR3 has 13 amino acids. V lost 0 bases and J lost 3, with 4 bases in between. Per germline, CDR1 SGHRS and CDR2 YFSETQ. The CDR3 bases are TGCGCCAGCAGCTTGGCTAGCTACAATGAGCAGTTCTTC. Translating gives CASSLASYNEQFF.

J is TRBJ1-5 and V is TRBV7-2, with unresolved D. Trimming cost V 1 base and J 5 bases, with 21 bases left between them. Germline V gives CDR1 SGHTA, CDR2 FQGNSA. The CDR3 has 18 amino acids. CDR3: CASSLVLIGQLLDQPQHF. For the CDR3, the DNA is TGTGCCAGCAGCTTAGTCCTAATTGGGCAGCTCTTGGATCAGCCCCAGCATTTT.

This clone was seen a handful of times. The chain employs TRBV6-6 and TRBJ2-5; possible D gene TRBD1, 5 bases. Germline loops: CDR1 MNHNY, CDR2 SVGAGI (reference sequence). The CDR3 totals 13 residues. Trimming removed 5 bases at V and 2 bases at J, with 9 bases between. CDR3 protein: CASSVDSQETQYF. DNA of the CDR3: TGTGCCAGCAGTGTCGACAGTCAAGAGACCCAGTACTTC.

This chain connects TRBV27 to TRBJ2-7; D is perhaps TRBD1 (5 bases). The germline V gene has CDR1 MNHEY and CDR2 SMNVEV (reference sequence). This CDR3 is built from 15 residues. With 4 bases removed from V and 5 bases from J, the gap between germline ends came to 18 bases. Here the CDR3 DNA reads TGTGCCAGCAGTTCCCCGCAGGGAATGGTCCACGAGCAGTACTTC. Its protein product is CASSSPQGMVHEQYF.

In DNA, the CDR3 is TGTGCCTGGAGTGTTACGGGTTACACTGAAGCTTTCTTT. Its translation: CAWSVTGYTEAFF. V and J are TRBV30 and TRBJ1-1, with D unclear. V shed 0 bases and J shed 3 bases, with 8 bases lying between them. CDR3 length: 13 amino acids. Germline lookup yields CDR1 GTSNPN and CDR2 SVGIG (reference sequence). Based on the CDR3 plus reference TRBV30 and TRBJ1-1, the full variable domain is SQTIHQWPATLVQPVGSPLSLECTVEGTSNPNLYWYRQAAGRGLQLLFYSVGIGQISSEVPQNLSASRPQDRQFILSSKKLLLSDSGFYLCAWSVTGYTEAFFGQGTRLTVV.

V and J are TRBV18 and TRBJ2-2; possible D gene TRBD1, 6 bases. Trimming stripped 5 bases from V and 3 bases from J, with 10 bases between. Per germline, CDR1 KGHSH and CDR2 LQKENI. This CDR3 has 14 residues. CDR3: CASSYRVDTGELFF. DNA of the CDR3: TGTGCCAGCTCATACAGGGTCGACACCGGGGAGCTGTTTTTT.

The rearrangement uses TRBV5-1 and TRBJ2-1, with 13 bases identical to TRBD2. V gave up 4 bases and J gave up 8 bases; unmatched junction bases: 9. This CDR3 spans 16 amino acids. CDR1 is SGHRS, CDR2 YFSETQ, per germline. The CDR3 reads CASSHGLAGVGYEQFF. In DNA form, the CDR3 reads TGCGCCAGCAGCCACGGACTAGCGGGAGTTGGCTATGAGCAGTTCTTC.

The J gene is TRBJ2-1, the V gene TRBV2, with 15 bases lining up with TRBD2. Germline V CDR1 and CDR2: SNHLY, FYNNEI. The CDR3 has 14 amino acids. The ends lost 7 bases at V and 6 bases at J; junction bases unmatched: 1. CDR3 nucleotide sequence: TGTGCCAGCACGGGACTAGCGGGAGGCAATGAGCAGTTCTTC. Encoded protein: CASTGLAGGNEQFF.

The chain employs TRBV5-1 and TRBJ2-7; 9 bases map to TRBD1. CDR1 SGHRS and CDR2 YFSETQ come from the germline V gene. The CDR3 consists of 14 residues. The ends lost 4 bases at V and 5 bases at J; junction bases unmatched: 7. The CDR3 DNA sequence: TGCGCCAGCAGCCCAGCCGGGACAGGGAACGAGCAGTACTTC. Protein: CASSPAGTGNEQYF.

The chain links TRBV29-1 to TRBJ1-2; 7 nucleotides match TRBD1. This CDR3 is built from 14 residues. Germline trimming cut 7 bases from V and 4 bases from J; bases unmatched to any gene: 12. Germline CDR1 reads SQVTM; CDR2 reads ANQGSEA. The CDR3 bases are TGCAGCGCCCGGACACAGGGGTCCCGCTATGGCTACACCTTC. The encoded protein is CSARTQGSRYGYTF.

The chain combines TRBV18 with TRBJ2-5, with a possible D match to TRBD1 (7 bases). From germline, CDR1 is KGHSH and CDR2 LQKENI. The CDR3 loop spans 15 amino acids. V gave up 5 bases and J gave up 5 bases, with 18 bases separating them. The CDR3 protein is CASSTDRAGGETQYF. The CDR3 DNA reads as TGTGCCAGCTCAACCGACAGGGCAGGAGGGGAGACCCAGTACTTC.

The gene calls are TRBV14 and TRBJ2-3; 7 bases are a match to TRBD1. The ends lost 7 bases at V and 2 bases at J; junction bases unmatched: 6. Germline V lookup: CDR1 SGHDN, CDR2 FVKESK. This CDR3 is 14 amino acids long. CDR3 DNA: TGTGCCAGCAAGGACAGGTTCCCCACAGATACGCAGTATTTT. Translating gives CASKDRFPTDTQYF.

In this sample, this clone turned up a few times. The V and J genes are TRBV9 and TRBJ2-1, with D hard to call. V lost 3 bases, J lost 0 bases, and 13 bases lay in between. The germline V gene has CDR1 SGDLS and CDR2 YYNGEE. The length of the CDR3 is 16 residues. The CDR3 region has the DNA TGTGCCAGCAGCGCGTTGCGTGCTATCTCCTACAATGAGCAGTTCTTC. Protein sequence: CASSALRAISYNEQFF. The full variable domain, completed using reference TRBV9 and TRBJ2-1, is DSGVTQTPKHLITATGQRVTLRCSPRSGDLSVYWYQQSLDQGLQFLIQYYNGEERAKGNILERFSAQQFPDLHSELNLSSLELGDSALYFCASSALRAISYNEQFFGPGTRLTVL.